Shown below are 23 T cell receptor beta chains from a single sample sequenced in a study of T cell changes during pregnancy in multiple sclerosis (dated by TCRdb to the late 2010s). The library was obtained by the immunoSEQ multiplex PCR assay. The table comes from immuneACCESS by way of TCRdb, which keeps in-frame sequences with V and J called. Part of the clones is missing from these tables; in studies checked, under half for an unresolved V gene and the rest for unknown reasons. The sample yields tens of thousands of clones; around nine tenths were counted once. Approximately 5% of the sample is in the top ten clones. Sequencing was performed on CD8+ T cells from peripheral blood mononuclear cells, taken before pregnancy. The source of these receptors is a female donor with multiple sclerosis, enrolled in a pregnancy study.

The J gene is TRBJ1-2, the V gene TRBV6-5, with a tentative D call TRBD1 (6 bases). The CDR3 is 13 amino acids. Trimming pared 6 bases from V and 8 bases from J, leaving 16 bases between. Germline lookup yields CDR1 MNHEY and CDR2 SVGAGI. This CDR3 reads CASSLGEGVGYTF. The DNA of the CDR3 is TGTGCCAGCAGCCTCGGGGAGGGGGTCGGCTACACCTTC.

This chain uses TRBV19 with TRBJ1-1; no firm D call. The ends were cut back, 3 bases at V and 1 base at J, with 12 bases in the middle. The length of the CDR3 is 15 residues. Germline V lookup: CDR1 LNHDA, CDR2 SQIVND (reference sequence). CDR3 bases: TGTGCCAGTAGTATTCTCCCTGGAGCGAACACTGAAGCTTTCTTT. It codes for CASSILPGANTEAFF.

This chain uses TRBV5-3 with TRBJ1-2; D is ambiguous. TRBV5-3 is noted as an ORF with a role that remains uncertain. The CDR3 has 10 residues. V was cut by 10 bases and J by 8 bases, with 12 bases left in between. The CDR3 sequence is CAPRGSGYTF. The CDR3 DNA sequence: TGTGCCCCCAGAGGTTCCGGCTACACCTTC.

The rearrangement joins TRBV2 to TRBJ1-1; a weak D match, TRBD1 (5 bases). Germline loops: CDR1 SNHLY, CDR2 FYNNEI. V was clipped by 6 bases and J by 2 bases, with 16 bases between them. The CDR3 loop spans 15 amino acids. The DNA for the CDR3 is TGTGCCAGCAGAGGCAAACAGGTACCCAACACTGAAGCTTTCTTT. Encoded protein: CASRGKQVPNTEAFF.

The chain recombines TRBV29-1 with TRBJ1-1; tentative D call: TRBD1 (5 bases). Trimming took off 4 bases at V and 1 base at J, with 13 bases between the two ends. The germline V gene has CDR1 SQVTM and CDR2 ANQGSEA. The CDR3 loop spans 14 amino acids. CDR3 DNA: TGCAGCGTTGCGGGGGGTCGGGAGAACACTGAAGCTTTCTTT. It codes for CSVAGGRENTEAFF.

A single count supports this clone. Lacking the conserved final phenylalanine or tryptophan, this CDR3 likely reflects a read error. No DNA is shown, since the ends of the CDR3 on it are uncertain; the CDR3 is the one TCRdb lists. The chain has TRBV9 and TRBJ2-3; the table's D call, TRBD2, was not checked against the DNA. The CDR3 extends over 12 residues, inclusive of both ends. CDR1 is SGDLS and CDR2 is YYNGEE in the germline V gene. CDR3 sequence reads: CASSPGLAGGQL.

This clone has a handful of counts. This chain links TRBV19 with TRBJ2-3; D remains ambiguous. V shed 5 bases and J shed 6 bases, with 9 bases lying between them. Germline CDR1 and CDR2: LNHDA and SQIVND (reference sequence). The CDR3 length is 12 residues. CDR3 in DNA: TGTGCCAGTAGTGCCGGAGAGGATACGCAGTATTTT. Amino acids: CASSAGEDTQYF.

The V call is TRBV15, the J call TRBJ2-7, with D perhaps TRBD1 (5 bases). From germline, CDR1 is LNHNV and CDR2 YYDKDF (reference sequence). V was shortened by 3 bases and J by 4 bases, with 13 bases between the two germline ends. This CDR3 is 14 amino acids long. The CDR3 spells CATSRGTRAYEQYF. The CDR3 DNA is TGTGCCACCAGCAGGGGCACCAGGGCTTACGAGCAGTACTTC.

This clone appeared once. The chain links TRBV13 to TRBJ2-7, with 7 bases aligning to TRBD2. The CDR3 is 14 amino acids. The V gene's germline CDR1 is PRHDT and CDR2 FYEKMQ (reference sequence). Trimming removed 5 bases from V and 7 bases from J; junction bases left unmatched: 11. In nucleotides, the CDR3 is TGTGCCAGCAGCCAACGGGGGGAGGCGGGGGAGCAGTACTTC. Amino acids: CASSQRGEAGEQYF.

The rearrangement links TRBV9 to TRBJ2-2, with 9 bases identical to TRBD1. The CDR3 spans 15 residues. After removal of 3 bases from V and 6 bases from J, the junction contained 6 bases not matched to a gene. Germline V gene sequence: CDR1 SGDLS, CDR2 YYNGEE. As DNA, the CDR3 is TGTGCCAGCAGCGGAGGGACAGGGTTGGCCGGGGAGCTGTTTTTT. Encoded protein: CASSGGTGLAGELFF.

V gene TRBV11-2 combines with J gene TRBJ2-7; unclear D gene. Deletions cut 1 base from V and 3 bases from J, with 4 bases between. The germline V gene encodes CDR1 SGHAT and CDR2 FQNNGV. The length of the CDR3 is 12 residues. The CDR3 DNA follows: TGTGCCAGCAGCTTAGTCTTCTACGAGCAGTACTTC. This gives the protein CASSLVFYEQYF.

V and J are TRBV7-8 and TRBJ2-5; no reliable D call. V was pared by 4 bases and J by 7 bases, with 10 bases between. Germline V CDR1 and CDR2: SGHVS, FQNEAQ. This CDR3 is built from 12 residues. This CDR3 is CASSSKPGTQYF. CDR3 sequence (DNA): TGTGCCAGCAGCTCCAAACCCGGGACCCAGTACTTC.

The CDR3 loop is CASMMTGDEQYF. The CDR3 bases are TGTGCCAGCATGATGACAGGGGACGAGCAGTACTTC. The gene calls are TRBV2 and TRBJ2-7; TRBD1 matches at 8 bases. With 7 bases clipped from V and 5 bases from J, the junction kept 4 bases outside the gene matches. Germline V gene sequence: CDR1 SNHLY, CDR2 FYNNEI. The CDR3 is 12 residues long.

This chain links TRBV7-2 with TRBJ1-2; D might be TRBD1 (5 bases). There are 15 residues in the CDR3. V gave up 1 base and J gave up 0 bases, with 9 bases separating them. From germline, CDR1 is SGHTA and CDR2 FQGNSA. The CDR3 DNA reads TGTGCCAGCAGCTTAGATGGGGGGGCTAACTATGGCTACACCTTC. Translating it yields CASSLDGGANYGYTF. Together with reference TRBV7-2 and TRBJ1-2, the CDR3 gives the full variable domain: GAGVSQSPSNKVTEKGKDVELRCDPISGHTALYWYRQSLGQGLEFLIYFQGNSAPDKSGLPSDRFSAERTGGSVSTLTIQRTQQEDSAVYLCASSLDGGANYGYTFGSGTRLTVV.

A note on this clone: A much larger clone is a single base away; this may be a read error. CDR3 bases: TGTGCCAGCAGTGACTCTCGCGGGGGGGCCAATGAGCAGTTCTTC. Its protein is CASSDSRGGANEQFF. J is TRBJ2-1 and V is TRBV6-4, with 9 positions matching TRBD2. The CDR3 length is 15 residues. Germline trimming cut 0 bases from V and 6 bases from J; bases unmatched to any gene: 3. CDR1 is MRHNA, CDR2 SNTAGT, per germline.

This clone showed up just once. This chain uses TRBV7-6 with TRBJ1-5; 7 bases agree with TRBD1. The CDR3 consists of 17 residues. Trimming cost V 1 base and J 0 bases; bases outside gene matches: 6. Germline assignment: CDR1 SGHVS and CDR2 FNYEAQ. The CDR3 spells CASSLGAGTDSNQPQHF. For the CDR3, the DNA is TGTGCCAGCAGCTTAGGAGCCGGGACAGATAGCAATCAGCCCCAGCATTTT.

The chain employs TRBV9 and TRBJ2-1, with TRBD2 matching over 8 bases. The V and J ends lost 3 bases and 3 bases, in that order; junction bases with no gene match: 8. The germline CDR1 and CDR2 sequences are SGDLS and YYNGEE. This CDR3 contains 16 residues. For the CDR3, the DNA is TGTGCCAGCAGCGGGAGTAAAAGCGGGGGCTACAATGAGCAGTTCTTC. It is translated as CASSGSKSGGYNEQFF.

Only one count was recorded for this clone. This CDR3 is CASSSRQGVTEAFF. The CDR3 DNA follows: TGTGCCAGCAGCTCTCGACAGGGGGTCACTGAAGCTTTCTTT. The chain carries TRBV7-6 and TRBJ1-1; the match to TRBD1 covers 9 bases. V lost 4 bases, J lost 4 bases, and 4 bases stayed unmatched. The CDR3 consists of 14 residues. Germline-derived CDR1 and CDR2 are SGHVS and FNYEAQ.

The gene calls are TRBV7-9 and TRBJ1-2; no reliable D call. With 1 base removed from V and 8 bases from J, the gap between germline ends came to 8 bases. The CDR3 has 12 amino acids. Per the germline V gene, CDR1 is SEHNR and CDR2 is FQNEAQ (reference sequence). DNA for the CDR3: TGTGCCAGCAGCTTAGTTGATGAGGGCTACACCTTC. This gives the protein CASSLVDEGYTF.

The chain recombines TRBV7-6 with TRBJ2-3, with D perhaps matching TRBD2 (7 bases). There are 13 residues in the CDR3. Trimming shortened V by 7 bases and J by 5 bases, and 13 bases separated the two germline ends. CDR1 and CDR2 (germline): SGHVS, FNYEAQ. As DNA, the CDR3 is TGTGCCAGCACAGCGCGGGGGCGAGATACGCAGTATTTT. Translating it yields CASTARGRDTQYF.

The CDR3: CASNHGGTSGADTQYF. CDR3 DNA: TGTGCCAGCAACCACGGAGGGACTAGCGGCGCAGATACGCAGTATTTT. The V gene is TRBV5-8, the J gene TRBJ2-3; the match to TRBD2 covers 11 bases. The CDR3 length is 16 residues. The germline CDR1 and CDR2 sequences are SGHTS and YDEGEE. V gave up 6 bases and J gave up 4 bases; unmatched junction bases: 10. The variable domain in full, with the rest retrieved from reference TRBV5-8 and TRBJ2-3, is EAGVTQSPTHLIKTRGQQATLRCSPISGHTSVYWYQQALGLGLQFLLWYDEGEERNRGNFPPRFSGRQFPNYSSELNVNALELEDSALYLCASNHGGTSGADTQYFGPGTRLTVL.

In this sample, this clone turned up once. The CDR3 spells CASSSGTANGYTF. The CDR3 nucleotides read TGTGCCAGCAGTTCCGGGACTGCTAATGGCTACACCTTC. This sequence joins TRBV27 and TRBJ1-2; D is perhaps TRBD1 (5 bases). V dropped 4 bases and J dropped 6 bases, with 12 bases sitting between them. CDR1 is MNHEY and CDR2 is SMNVEV in the germline V gene (reference sequence). The CDR3 has 13 residues.

The V and J genes are TRBV19 and TRBJ2-3; 8 positions match TRBD1. Germline loops: CDR1 LNHDA, CDR2 SQIVND (reference sequence). V gave up 0 bases and J gave up 4 bases; unmatched junction bases: 9. This CDR3 has 17 residues. The CDR3 is CASSIDRDRTSADTQYF. CDR3 sequence (DNA): TGTGCCAGTAGTATAGATCGGGACAGGACTTCGGCAGATACGCAGTATTTT.